A selection of T cell receptor beta chains follows, all from one sample in a study of Ad26.COV2.S vaccination and SARS-CoV-2 variants. Measured with immunoSEQ multiplex PCR; TCRdb has only the in-frame clones, and not every one. The sample records more than 300,000 clones, approximately 90% being singletons. The input for sequencing was peripheral blood, taken in a trial of Ad26.COV2.S vaccine versus placebo. Receptors were obtained from a person aged 18-65 years who received the Ad26.COV2.S COVID-19 vaccine or a placebo. Both conserved end residues are part of each CDR3. A D gene is named only where the DNA matches it firmly. Expanded clones are given a class, and other clones once, few, many or no size at all.

CDR3	DNA	D	size	J	V
CASSEGGPGDQPQHF	TGCGCCAGCAGTGAAGGGGGTCCGGGGGATCAGCCCCAGCATTTT	NA	NA	TRBJ1-5	TRBV10-1
CAEAWASSYEQYF	TGTGCCGAGGCATGGGCCAGCTCCTACGAGCAGTACTTC	NA	NA	TRBJ2-7	TRBV5-5
CSASLGAGEQYF	TGCAGTGCTAGTCTGGGGGCGGGCGAGCAGTACTTC	NA	NA	TRBJ2-7	TRBV20-1
CASSIGADGAEQYF	TGTGCCAGTAGTATAGGGGCCGACGGGGCCGAGCAGTACTTC	NA	NA	TRBJ2-7	TRBV19
CASSQANRQGAYEQYF	TGCGCCAGCAGCCAAGCAAATCGACAGGGGGCCTACGAGCAGTACTTC	TRBD1	NA	TRBJ2-7	TRBV4-1
CASSLSPGTNYGYTF	TGTGCCAGCAGCTTAAGCCCGGGAACTAACTATGGCTACACCTTC	NA	NA	TRBJ1-2	TRBV7-9
CASSFSGSSYNEQFF	TGTGCCAGCAGCTTTAGCGGGAGCTCCTACAATGAGCAGTTCTTC	TRBD2	NA	TRBJ2-1	TRBV6-5
CAWSKLGHGFAEAFF	TGTGCCTGGAGTAAATTGGGACACGGCTTCGCTGAAGCTTTCTTT	NA	NA	TRBJ1-1	TRBV30
CASSFGVFYEQYF	TGTGCCAGCAGTTTTGGTGTTTTCTACGAGCAGTACTTC	NA	NA	TRBJ2-7	TRBV12-3/TRBV12-4
CAISESGTSSYNEQFF	TGTGCCATCAGTGAGTCTGGGACCAGCTCCTACAATGAGCAGTTCTTC	NA	NA	TRBJ2-1	TRBV10-3
CASSDGRLNQPQHF	TGTGCCAGCAGTGACGGACGACTCAATCAGCCCCAGCATTTT	NA	few	TRBJ1-5	TRBV2
CASKRGRANYGYTF	TGTGCCAGTAAGAGGGGGAGAGCTAACTATGGCTACACCTTC	NA	NA	TRBJ1-2	TRBV27
CASSEFTGGAGTTNEKLFF	TGTGCCAGCAGTGAATTCACAGGGGGCGCGGGGACAACTAATGAAAAACTGTTTTTT	TRBD1	NA	TRBJ1-4	TRBV2
CASSQDQLAGSETQYF	TGCGCCAGCAGCCAAGATCAACTAGCGGGGTCAGAGACCCAGTACTTC	TRBD2	NA	TRBJ2-5	TRBV4-3
CASSPGGISSYEQYF	TGTGCCAGCAGTCCCGGGGGTATTAGCTCCTACGAGCAGTACTTC	NA	NA	TRBJ2-7	TRBV7-2
CASSTNRGSSYNSPLHF	TGTGCCAGCAGCACAAACAGGGGGAGCTCCTATAATTCACCCCTCCACTTT	TRBD1	NA	TRBJ1-6	TRBV7-2
CASSLGFGPEKLFF	TGTGCCAGCAGCCTAGGGTTTGGCCCTGAAAAACTGTTTTTT	NA	NA	TRBJ1-4	TRBV4-2
CSVEVGKGPSYEQYF	TGCAGCGTCGAAGTGGGTAAAGGGCCCTCCTACGAGCAGTACTTC	NA	NA	TRBJ2-7	TRBV29-1
CASSLGGIQPQHF	TGTGCCAGCAGCTTAGGGGGGATTCAGCCCCAGCATTTT	NA	few	TRBJ1-5	TRBV7-2
CASSISRESTDTQYF	TGTGCCAGTAGTATATCGAGGGAAAGCACAGATACGCAGTATTTT	NA	NA	TRBJ2-3	TRBV19
CASSERTENTEAFF	TGTGCCAGCAGTGAGAGGACAGAGAACACTGAAGCTTTCTTT	NA	NA	TRBJ1-1	TRBV6-1
CASSPGLSGNTIYF	TGTGCCAGCAGCCCGGGACTCTCTGGAAACACCATATATTTT	NA	NA	TRBJ1-3	TRBV3-1/TRBV3-2
CASSLLAGGGADTQYF	TGTGCCAGCAGCTTACTAGCGGGAGGTGGCGCAGATACGCAGTATTTT	TRBD2	NA	TRBJ2-3	TRBV7-9
CASTTPGGFGGYTF	TGTGCCAGCACCACCCCCGGAGGGTTCGGGGGCTACACCTTC	NA	NA	TRBJ1-2	TRBV28
CASSQVGGLNTEAFF	TGTGCCAGCAGCCAAGTAGGGGGGTTAAACACTGAAGCTTTCTTT	NA	once	TRBJ1-1	TRBV4-2
CASSQDPPGGAFF	TGTGCCAGCAGCCAGGACCCTCCAGGGGGAGCTTTCTTT	TRBD1	NA	TRBJ1-1	TRBV3-1/TRBV3-2
CASSLVLWETQYF	TGTGCCAGCAGCTTAGTCCTCTGGGAGACCCAGTACTTC	NA	NA	TRBJ2-5	TRBV7-2
CASSPVQGDINYEQYF	TGTGCCAGCTCACCAGTGCAGGGAGATATAAACTACGAGCAGTACTTC	NA	NA	TRBJ2-7	TRBV18
CASSQGLGSAYEQYF	TGTGCCAGCAGCCAAGGTCTGGGAAGCGCCTACGAGCAGTACTTC	NA	NA	TRBJ2-7	TRBV14
CASSLAGGTNSPLHF	TGTGCCAGCAGCTTGGCAGGGGGAACGAATTCACCCCTCCACTTT	TRBD1	NA	TRBJ1-6	TRBV7-9
CASSYAGVGYEQYF	TGTGCCAGCAGTTATGCGGGGGTAGGCTACGAGCAGTACTTC	TRBD2	NA	TRBJ2-7	TRBV27
CASREGPNSGANVLTF	TGCGCCAGCAGAGAGGGACCCAACTCTGGGGCCAACGTCCTGACTTTC	NA	NA	TRBJ2-6	TRBV5-1
CASSLALAAYNEQFF	TGTGCCAGCAGCTTAGCCCTAGCGGCATACAATGAGCAGTTCTTC	TRBD2	NA	TRBJ2-1	TRBV7-2
CSGGQETQYF	TGCAGCGGGGGGCAAGAGACCCAGTACTTC	NA	few	TRBJ2-5	TRBV29-1
CASSASGSYEQFF	TGCGCCAGCAGCGCTAGCGGGAGCTATGAGCAGTTCTTC	TRBD2	NA	TRBJ2-1	TRBV5-1
CASTSDYNEQFF	TGTGCCAGCACCTCGGACTACAATGAGCAGTTCTTC	NA	NA	TRBJ2-1	TRBV5-6
CASSLGLGFYEQYF	TGTGCCAGCAGTTTAGGTCTGGGCTTCTACGAGCAGTACTTC	NA	NA	TRBJ2-7	TRBV27
CASSLRGDINYGYTF	TGTGCCAGCAGCTTAAGAGGAGACATAAACTATGGCTACACCTTC	NA	NA	TRBJ1-2	TRBV7-8
CASSVGLAGDVYNEQFF	TGTGCCAGCAGCGTAGGACTAGCGGGAGACGTATACAATGAGCAGTTCTTC	TRBD2	NA	TRBJ2-1	TRBV9
CASSLVRLGTYNEQFF	TGTGCCAGCAGTTTGGTCCGCCTTGGGACCTACAATGAGCAGTTCTTC	NA	once	TRBJ2-1	TRBV28
CASSIYVGQGGGAFF	TGTGCCAGTAGTATTTATGTCGGCCAGGGTGGTGGAGCTTTCTTT	NA	NA	TRBJ1-1	TRBV19
CATRHRDNTEAFF	TGTGCCACGCGGCACAGGGATAACACTGAAGCTTTCTTT	NA	once	TRBJ1-1	TRBV27
CASSGAGQGEYEQYF	TGTGCCAGCAGTGGAGCCGGACAGGGGGAGTACGAGCAGTACTTC	TRBD1	NA	TRBJ2-7	TRBV6-2/TRBV6-3
CASSLVGADSPLHF	TGTGCCAGCAGCTTGGTGGGGGCTGATTCACCCCTCCACTTT	NA	NA	TRBJ1-6	TRBV5-4
CASSQDPGAGELFF	TGTGCCAGCAGCCAAGATCCGGGGGCCGGGGAGCTGTTTTTT	NA	few	TRBJ2-2	TRBV3-1/TRBV3-2
CASWKDDGAGRYGYTF	TGTGCCAGCTGGAAGGACGACGGGGCAGGGAGATATGGCTACACCTTC	NA	NA	TRBJ1-2	TRBV28
CASSPALGADTQYF	TGTGCCAGCAGCCCCGCCCTAGGTGCAGATACGCAGTATTTT	NA	NA	TRBJ2-3	TRBV7-8
CASSPFKQEAGTGELFF	TGTGCCAGCTCACCATTTAAGCAGGAGGCAGGGACCGGGGAGCTGTTTTTT	NA	NA	TRBJ2-2	TRBV18
CASSKSGRFEQYF	TGTGCCAGCAGTAAGAGCGGGAGGTTCGAGCAGTACTTC	TRBD2	NA	TRBJ2-7	TRBV28
CASSSRDRDTDTQYF	TGTGCCAGCAGCTCGAGAGACAGGGACACAGATACGCAGTATTTT	TRBD1	NA	TRBJ2-3	TRBV7-3
CASSLRGSAGNTIYF	TGTGCCAGCAGTTTGAGAGGGTCGGCTGGAAACACCATATATTTT	NA	NA	TRBJ1-3	TRBV27
CASSLGPAGGETQYF	TGTGCCAGCAGCTTGGGTCCAGCGGGGGGAGAGACCCAGTACTTC	TRBD2	NA	TRBJ2-5	TRBV11-2
CASSQVGQGGQKLFF	TGCGCCAGCAGCCAAGTGGGACAGGGAGGTCAAAAACTGTTTTTT	TRBD1	NA	TRBJ1-4	TRBV4-3
CASSLRKGSYGYTF	TGTGCCAGCAGCTTAAGGAAGGGGTCCTATGGCTACACCTTC	NA	NA	TRBJ1-2	TRBV7-6
CASSVGDRGYIYEQYF	TGTGCCAGCAGTGTGGGGGACAGGGGGTACATCTACGAGCAGTACTTC	TRBD1	NA	TRBJ2-7	TRBV6-1
CASSLQRPSYEQYF	TGCGCCAGCAGCTTGCAGCGACCCTCCTACGAGCAGTACTTC	NA	NA	TRBJ2-7	TRBV5-1
CASSSPRSYEQYF	TGTGCCAGCAGCTCTCCCCGGAGCTACGAGCAGTACTTC	NA	NA	TRBJ2-7	TRBV7-2
CAISESGTGGTDTQYF	TGTGCCATCAGTGAGTCAGGGACAGGGGGCACAGATACGCAGTATTTT	TRBD1	NA	TRBJ2-3	TRBV10-3